The 23 T cell receptor beta chains given below trace back to one sample, sequenced in a study of T cells after yellow fever vaccination. TCRdb passed the 5' RACE reads through MiXCR, listing each CDR3 protein once. The sample gives a few hundred thousand distinct CDR3 sequences, approximately 4.2% of which show up once; 20% to 25% is in the top ten. The sequencing used PBMCs, collected 5 days after the yellow fever booster vaccination. The origin of the receptors is a man between 18 and 29 years old who received the YFV17D yellow fever vaccine.

This clonotype was seen at least ten times. CDR3 DNA: TGTGCCAGCAGAAACGCCCAAGAGACCCAGTACTTC. Its translation: CASRNAQETQYF. The gene calls are TRBV2 and TRBJ2-5; D is unresolved. This CDR3 is 12 amino acids long. V dropped 6 bases and J dropped 1 base, with 6 bases sitting between them. Per germline, CDR1 SNHLY and CDR2 FYNNEI.

This clonotype was seen a handful of times. The rearrangement links TRBV4-3 to TRBJ2-5; D possibly corresponds to TRBD2 (5 bases). Germline-derived CDR1 and CDR2 are LGHNA and YSLEER. CDR3 length: 13 amino acids. Trimming took off 1 base at V and 7 bases at J, with 10 bases between the two ends. The CDR3 is CASSQGRAGTQYF. The DNA for the CDR3 is TGCGCCAGCAGCCAAGGGCGGGCAGGGACCCAGTACTTC.

Ten or more counts support this clonotype. The CDR3 bases are TGTGCCAGCAGTTACCGTAGGGGGGAGGCTTTCTTT. Protein product: CASSYRRGEAFF. This chain links TRBV6-5 with TRBJ1-1, with TRBD1 as a possible D gene (6 bases). Germline V gives CDR1 MNHEY, CDR2 SVGAGI. This CDR3 region has 12 residues. The V end lost 2 bases, the J end lost 11 bases, and 12 bases lay between the germline ends.

This clonotype has at least ten counts. The chain is built from TRBV5-1 and TRBJ2-7; the D is unclear. Germline CDR1 reads SGHRS; CDR2 reads YFSETQ. The CDR3 extends over 15 amino acids. V lost 0 bases and J lost 3, with 13 bases in between. The CDR3 region has the DNA TGCGCCAGCAGCTTGGCCATACTGACGGACTACGAGCAGTACTTC. It encodes CASSLAILTDYEQYF. The variable domain in full, completed from reference TRBV5-1 and TRBJ2-7, reads KAGVTQTPRYLIKTRGQQVTLSCSPISGHRSVSWYQQTPGQGLQFLFEYFSETQRNKGNFPGRFSGRQFSNSRSEMNVSTLELGDSALYLCASSLAILTDYEQYFGPGTRLTVT.

The rearrangement joins TRBV7-9 to TRBJ2-5; D perhaps matches TRBD2 (7 bases). Germline CDR1 is SEHNR and CDR2 is FQNEAQ (reference sequence). This CDR3 has 14 residues. The germline V and J ends were trimmed by 5 bases and 5 bases, with 15 bases remaining between them. CDR3 protein: CASSIQGRDETQYF. CDR3 nucleotides: TGTGCCAGCAGCATCCAGGGGAGGGACGAGACCCAGTACTTC.

The chain recombines TRBV29-1 with TRBJ1-6; D is ambiguous. The germline CDR1 and CDR2 sequences are SQVTM and ANQGSEA. CDR3 size: 15 residues. V was trimmed by 0 bases and J by 8 bases, leaving 14 bases between them. CDR3 protein: CSVEEHSGVDSPLHF. Here the CDR3 DNA reads TGCAGCGTTGAAGAACACTCCGGGGTGGATTCACCCCTCCACTTT.

This clonotype showed up many times. The rearrangement joins TRBV20-1 to TRBJ1-4, with D maybe TRBD1 (6 bases). The V end lost 4 bases, the J end lost 0 bases, and 6 bases lay between the germline ends. The CDR3 covers 13 residues. In germline, CDR1 is DFQATT, CDR2 SNEGSKA (reference sequence). CDR3 sequence: CSATGATNEKLFF. Here the CDR3 DNA reads TGCAGTGCTACAGGGGCAACTAATGAAAAACTGTTTTTT.

This clonotype was picked up a small number of times. The chain links TRBV14 to TRBJ2-2; D remains unclear. The CDR3 is 15 residues long. Deletions cut 0 bases from V and 6 bases from J, with 11 bases between. Germline CDR1 SGHDN, CDR2 FVKESK. The CDR3 coding sequence is TGTGCCAGCAGCCAAGAGGTTCTAGTTCCCGGGGAGCTGTTTTTT. It encodes CASSQEVLVPGELFF.

This clonotype has only a few counts. The V and J genes are TRBV6-2 or TRBV6-3 and TRBJ2-7; possibly TRBD2 for D (6 bases). The CDR3 contains 14 residues. Trimming stripped 6 bases from V and 5 bases from J, with 17 bases between. From germline, CDR1 is MNHEY and CDR2 SVGEGT. CDR3 sequence (DNA): TGTGCCAGCAGCTCGGGAGAGGAGGCCCACGAGCAGTACTTC. Encoded protein: CASSSGEEAHEQYF.

The chain is built from TRBV5-4 and TRBJ1-1; D is unresolved. Germline V gives CDR1 SGHNT, CDR2 YYREEE (reference sequence). CDR3 size: 15 residues. The V and J ends lost 0 bases and 2 bases respectively, with 11 bases between them. The CDR3 here is CASSLEGKPNTEAFF. Written as DNA, the CDR3 is TGTGCCAGCAGCTTGGAGGGTAAACCTAACACTGAAGCTTTCTTT.

The CDR3 loop is CSAPGRDNGPGDTQYF. The CDR3 bases are TGCAGTGCGCCGGGCCGGGACAACGGACCTGGAGATACGCAGTATTTT. The rearrangement links TRBV20-1 to TRBJ2-3, with a weak D call TRBD1 (6 bases). The CDR3 contains 16 residues. V lost 6 bases and J 5 bases, leaving 24 bases between the germline ends. Germline V CDR1 and CDR2: DFQATT, SNEGSKA (reference sequence).

This chain uses TRBV30 with TRBJ1-2; no reliable D call. In germline, CDR1 is GTSNPN, CDR2 SVGIG (reference sequence). The germline V and J ends were trimmed by 5 bases and 4 bases, with 11 bases remaining between them. CDR3 length: 12 residues. For the CDR3, the DNA is TGTGCCTGGGCCCCCACCGGCTATGGCTACACCTTC. Translated, it gives CAWAPTGYGYTF.

This clonotype has more than one count but fewer than ten. The V gene is TRBV20-1, the J gene TRBJ2-5; D remains ambiguous. There are 14 residues in the CDR3. V was trimmed by 3 bases and J by 5 bases, leaving 16 bases between them. Germline lookup yields CDR1 DFQATT and CDR2 SNEGSKA (reference sequence). The CDR3 reads CSASGVLVEETQYF. In DNA, the CDR3 is TGCAGTGCTAGCGGCGTCCTAGTCGAGGAGACCCAGTACTTC.

This clonotype appeared many times. CDR3 sequence: CAISGGEETQYF. CDR3 DNA sequence: TGTGCCATCAGCGGTGGTGAAGAGACCCAGTACTTC. The rearrangement uses TRBV10-3 and TRBJ2-5; D unresolved. The length of the CDR3 is 12 residues. Trimming removed 6 bases from V and 3 bases from J, with 8 bases in between. Germline CDR1 is ENHRY and CDR2 is SYGVKD.

This clonotype was seen repeatedly, ten times or more. This chain connects TRBV7-3 to TRBJ1-2, with D tentatively TRBD1 (5 bases). The CDR3 runs 14 residues. Germline V gene sequence: CDR1 SGHTA, CDR2 FQGTGA. Trimming took off 4 bases at V and 7 bases at J, with 16 bases between the two ends. The DNA of the CDR3 is TGTGCCAGCAGCTCCGGGGGAGGCCGTCTTGGCTACACCTTC. Its protein product is CASSSGGGRLGYTF.

This clonotype occurred many times. The rearrangement joins TRBV7-9 to TRBJ1-1; a possible D gene is TRBD1 (5 bases). V was shortened by 5 bases and J by 1 base, with 11 bases between the two germline ends. The CDR3 runs 14 residues. CDR1 SEHNR and CDR2 FQNEAQ come from the germline V gene (reference sequence). CDR3 protein: CASSQQESNTEAFF. In nucleotides, the CDR3 is TGTGCCAGCAGCCAACAGGAATCGAACACTGAAGCTTTCTTT.

The chain combines TRBV6-6 with TRBJ2-7; tentatively, D is TRBD2 (6 bases). The CDR3 covers 16 residues. V gave up 5 bases and J gave up 9 bases, with 26 bases separating them. Germline V gene data show CDR1 as MNHNY and CDR2 as SVGAGI (reference sequence). CDR3 region: CASSPSEGRAGSGQYF. The DNA of the CDR3 is TGTGCCAGCAGTCCCTCGGAGGGGCGGGCTGGTTCCGGGCAGTACTTC.

The rearrangement uses TRBV12-3 or TRBV12-4 and TRBJ1-5, with a tentative D call TRBD1 (5 bases). V lost 5 bases to trimming and J lost 4 bases, with 12 bases between them. The CDR3 extends over 14 amino acids. This chain's CDR3 is CASSQGHENQPQHF. DNA for the CDR3: TGTGCCAGCAGTCAGGGTCACGAGAATCAGCCCCAGCATTTT.

This clonotype was picked up many times. This chain connects TRBV7-8 to TRBJ1-6, with TRBD1 matching over 12 bases. The CDR3 sequence is 14 residues long. CDR1 and CDR2 from the germline V gene are SGHVS and FQNEAQ. The V and J ends lost 5 bases and 10 bases, in that order; junction bases with no gene match: 3. CDR3 region: CASSRDRGHSPLHF. CDR3 nucleotides: TGTGCCAGCAGCAGGGACAGGGGGCACTCACCCCTCCACTTT.

The V call is TRBV20-1, the J call TRBJ2-1; 9 positions match TRBD1. Germline V lookup: CDR1 DFQATT, CDR2 SNEGSKA (reference sequence). This CDR3 spans 13 amino acids. After removal of 0 bases from V and 8 bases from J, the junction contained 2 bases not matched to a gene. The CDR3 sequence is CSARDTGGYEQFF. The CDR3 DNA reads TGCAGTGCTAGAGACACAGGGGGCTATGAGCAGTTCTTC.

The chain employs TRBV5-1 and TRBJ2-2; D is ambiguous. V was clipped by 0 bases and J by 3 bases, with 12 bases between them. Germline V gene data show CDR1 as SGHRS and CDR2 as YFSETQ. The CDR3 has 16 amino acids. The CDR3 nucleotides are TGCGCCAGCAGCTTGGCCGCACCTTTTTACACCGGGGAGCTGTTTTTT. As protein: CASSLAAPFYTGELFF.

The V gene is TRBV5-4, the J gene TRBJ1-6; weak D call: TRBD1 (5 bases). In germline, CDR1 is SGHNT, CDR2 YYREEE (reference sequence). CDR3 size: 16 residues. Trimming shortened V by 4 bases and J by 7 bases, and 18 bases separated the two germline ends. The CDR3 protein is CASSPSQGAGNSPLHF. In nucleotides, the CDR3 is TGTGCCAGCAGCCCGTCCCAGGGAGCTGGCAATTCACCCCTCCACTTT. Based on the CDR3 plus reference TRBV5-4 and TRBJ1-6, the full variable domain is ETGVTQSPTHLIKTRGQQVTLRCSSQSGHNTVSWYQQALGQGPQFIFQYYREEENGRGNFPPRFSGLQFPNYSSELNVNALELDDSALYLCASSPSQGAGNSPLHFGNGTRLTVT.

This clonotype showed up many times. One junction end disagrees with the germline gene, perhaps due to a read error. The chain couples TRBV11-2 to TRBJ2-1; tentatively, D is TRBD1 or TRBD2 (5 bases each). The length of the CDR3 is 17 residues. Per germline, CDR1 SGHAT and CDR2 FQNNGV. The CDR3 loop reads CASSLEYRWESSNEQFF. The CDR3 DNA reads as TGTGCCAGCAGCTTAGAGTACAGGTGGGAGTCCTCCAATGAGCAGTTCTTC.